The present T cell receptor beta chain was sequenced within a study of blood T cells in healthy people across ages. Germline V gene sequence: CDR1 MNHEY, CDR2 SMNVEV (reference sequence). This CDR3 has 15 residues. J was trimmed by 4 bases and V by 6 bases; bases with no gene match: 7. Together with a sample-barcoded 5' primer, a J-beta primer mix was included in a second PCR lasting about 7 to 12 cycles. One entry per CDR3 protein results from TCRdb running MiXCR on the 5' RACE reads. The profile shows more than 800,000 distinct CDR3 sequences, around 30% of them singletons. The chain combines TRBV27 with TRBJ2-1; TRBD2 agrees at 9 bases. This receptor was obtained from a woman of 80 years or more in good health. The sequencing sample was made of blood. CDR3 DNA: TGTGCCAGCAGCGCGCGGGGGGGAAAATACAATGAGCAGTTCTTC. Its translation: CASSARGGKYNEQFF.